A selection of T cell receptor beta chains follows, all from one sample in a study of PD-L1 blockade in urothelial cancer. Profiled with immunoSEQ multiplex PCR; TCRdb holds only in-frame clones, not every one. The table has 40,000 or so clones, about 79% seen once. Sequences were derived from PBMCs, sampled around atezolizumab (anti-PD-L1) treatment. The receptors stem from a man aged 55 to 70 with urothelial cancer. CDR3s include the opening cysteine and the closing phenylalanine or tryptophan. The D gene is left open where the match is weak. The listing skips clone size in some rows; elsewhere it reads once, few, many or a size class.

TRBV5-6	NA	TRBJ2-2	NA	TGTGCCAGCAGCTTGTCTCTTAACACCGGGGAGCTGTTTTTT	CASSLSLNTGELFF
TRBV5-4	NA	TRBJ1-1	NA	TGTGCCAGCACTGGGCAGAACACTGAAGCTTTCTTT	CASTGQNTEAFF
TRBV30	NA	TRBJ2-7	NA	TGTGCCTGGAGGGACAACTCCTACGAGCAGTACTTC	CAWRDNSYEQYF
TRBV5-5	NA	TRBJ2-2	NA	TGTGCCAGCAGCCGGGACTTCCGTGGGGAGCTGTTTTTT	CASSRDFRGELFF
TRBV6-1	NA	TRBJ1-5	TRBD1	TGTGCCAGCTTCTCCGGGACAGGGGGACGTCAGCCCCAGCATTTT	CASFSGTGGRQPQHF
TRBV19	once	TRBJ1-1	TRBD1	TGTGCCAGTAGTATCTCGACAGGGCTGGGAGCTTTCTTT	CASSISTGLGAFF
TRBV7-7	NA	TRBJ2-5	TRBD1	TGTGCTAGCAGCCCGACCGGGACAGGGGAAGAGACCCAGTACTTC	CASSPTGTGEETQYF
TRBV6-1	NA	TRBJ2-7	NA	TGTGCCAGCAGTGCGGCAGGGGGGAGGTACGAGCAGTACTTC	CASSAAGGRYEQYF
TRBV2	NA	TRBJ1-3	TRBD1	TGTGCCAGCAGTACCCGGACAGGGGCTGGAAACACCATATATTTT	CASSTRTGAGNTIYF
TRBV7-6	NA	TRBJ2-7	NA	TGTGCCAGCAGCTCCGGGACACTGAACTACGAGCAGTACTTC	CASSSGTLNYEQYF